These T cell receptor beta chains were read from a single sample in a study of PD-L1 blockade in urothelial cancer. Only in-frame clones appear in the TCRdb table, and some are missing; sequencing was by immunoSEQ multiplex PCR. The sample consists of 100,000 to 150,000 clones, about 82% of them appearing once. The sequences come from PBMCs, collected around atezolizumab (anti-PD-L1) treatment. Source of these receptors: a man aged 50-60 years with urothelial cancer. The CDR3 runs from the conserved cysteine through the conserved F or W. The D gene is left open where the match is weak. Clone sizes are given selectively: once, few, many, or a class where the clone is expanded.

clone size: once
D gene: .
J gene: TRBJ2-3
V gene: TRBV7-2
CDR3 DNA: TGTGCCAGCAGCCGAAGAGCGGGTATCACAGATACGCAGTATTTT
CDR3 protein: CASSRRAGITDTQYF

clone size: once
D gene: .
J gene: TRBJ2-1
V gene: TRBV10-1
CDR3 DNA: TGCGCCAGCAGTGACCGGGGTAGCGGTAACAATGAGCAGTTCTTC
CDR3 protein: CASSDRGSGNNEQFF

clone size: once
D gene: TRBD2
J gene: TRBJ2-1
V gene: TRBV11-2
CDR3 DNA: TGTGCCAGCAGCTTAGACCAACTAGCGGGCCCCAGTGCTGAGCAGTTCTTC
CDR3 protein: CASSLDQLAGPSAEQFF

clone size: .
D gene: TRBD2
J gene: TRBJ2-7
V gene: TRBV6-6
CDR3 DNA: TGTGCCAGCACTTTAGGAGCGGGAGGTAGCTACGAGCAGTACTTC
CDR3 protein: CASTLGAGGSYEQYF

clone size: .
D gene: .
J gene: TRBJ2-1
V gene: TRBV6-1
CDR3 DNA: TGTGCCAGCAGTGAAAAGGGAGGATTATACAATGAGCAGTTCTTC
CDR3 protein: CASSEKGGLYNEQFF

clone size: .
D gene: .
J gene: TRBJ1-4
V gene: TRBV4-1
CDR3 DNA: TGCGCCAGCAGTCAGCCATCCCTGAGGGTCGGAGCAACTAATGAAAAACTGTTTTTT
CDR3 protein: CASSQPSLRVGATNEKLFF

clone size: .
D gene: .
J gene: TRBJ2-5
V gene: TRBV18
CDR3 DNA: TGTGCCAGCTCACCCAGGCAAGAGACCCAGTACTTC
CDR3 protein: CASSPRQETQYF

clone size: .
D gene: TRBD2
J gene: TRBJ2-3
V gene: TRBV5-1
CDR3 DNA: TGCGCCAGCAGCTTAGGACTAGCGGGAGCCGGAGATACGCAGTATTTT
CDR3 protein: CASSLGLAGAGDTQYF

clone size: .
D gene: TRBD2
J gene: TRBJ2-3
V gene: TRBV29-1
CDR3 DNA: TGCAGCGTTGAAGGGCGGGAGAGAGACCATTTCGGGACAGATACGCAGTATTTT
CDR3 protein: CSVEGRERDHFGTDTQYF

clone size: .
D gene: .
J gene: TRBJ2-5
V gene: TRBV19
CDR3 DNA: TGTGCCAGTAGTACTCACCGTGGACAACAAGAGACCCAGTACTTC
CDR3 protein: CASSTHRGQQETQYF

clone size: .
D gene: .
J gene: TRBJ1-1
V gene: TRBV28
CDR3 DNA: TGTAGGTGCGGGGGGCTCGGTACTGAAGCTTTCTTT
CDR3 protein: CRCGGLGTEAFF

clone size: .
D gene: TRBD2
J gene: TRBJ2-2
V gene: TRBV11-3
CDR3 DNA: TGTGCCAGCAGCCAAACTAGCGGAGCGAACACCGGGGAGCTGTTTTTT
CDR3 protein: CASSQTSGANTGELFF

clone size: .
D gene: TRBD1
J gene: TRBJ2-1
V gene: TRBV4-1
CDR3 DNA: TGCGCCAGCAGCCTAGAACAGGGGGAATGTTATGCGCAGTTCTTC
CDR3 protein: CASSLEQGECYAQFF

clone size: .
D gene: .
J gene: TRBJ2-7
V gene: TRBV27
CDR3 DNA: TGTGCCAGCAGTTCATCGACAGCCCTCTCCTACGAGCAGTACTTC
CDR3 protein: CASSSSTALSYEQYF

clone size: .
D gene: TRBD1
J gene: TRBJ1-2
V gene: TRBV7-3
CDR3 DNA: TGTGCCAGCGGCACCGGGACAGGGTATGGCTACACCTTC
CDR3 protein: CASGTGTGYGYTF

clone size: few
D gene: TRBD2
J gene: TRBJ2-3
V gene: TRBV4-2
CDR3 DNA: TGTGCCAGCAGCCAAGACCGGGGACTAGGGGGTATGATCACAGATACGCAGTATTTT
CDR3 protein: CASSQDRGLGGMITDTQYF

clone size: .
D gene: TRBD1
J gene: TRBJ1-1
V gene: TRBV5-1
CDR3 DNA: TGCGCCAGCAGCTTAGACAGGGGTCGCCGCACTGAAGCTTTCTTT
CDR3 protein: CASSLDRGRRTEAFF

clone size: .
D gene: TRBD1
J gene: TRBJ1-4
V gene: TRBV30
CDR3 DNA: TGTGCCCAAACTGGGCAGACAGGGGGTTATGAAAAACTGTTTTTT
CDR3 protein: CAQTGQTGGYEKLFF

clone size: .
D gene: .
J gene: TRBJ1-5
V gene: TRBV27
CDR3 DNA: TGTGCCAGCAGTTTATTAACAGGTCTGAATCAGCCCCAGCATTTT
CDR3 protein: CASSLLTGLNQPQHF

clone size: .
D gene: TRBD2
J gene: TRBJ2-3
V gene: TRBV5-1
CDR3 DNA: TGCGCCAGCAGCTTAACAGGGACTAGCGGGATGAGCACAGATACGCAGTATTTT
CDR3 protein: CASSLTGTSGMSTDTQYF

clone size: once
D gene: TRBD2
J gene: TRBJ2-1
V gene: TRBV20-1
CDR3 DNA: TGCAGTGCTGGCGGGAGTCGGAGGTTCTTC
CDR3 protein: CSAGGSRRFF

clone size: .
D gene: .
J gene: TRBJ2-2
V gene: TRBV19
CDR3 DNA: TGTGCCAGTACGTTCTCGTCGGGAGTCACCGGGGAGCTGTTTTTT
CDR3 protein: CASTFSSGVTGELFF

clone size: .
D gene: .
J gene: TRBJ1-1
V gene: TRBV9
CDR3 DNA: TGTGCCAGCAGCGTAGGTAGATCTATGAACACTGAAGCTTTCTTT
CDR3 protein: CASSVGRSMNTEAFF

clone size: .
D gene: .
J gene: TRBJ2-5
V gene: TRBV5-1
CDR3 DNA: TGCGCCAGCAGCGAAGCGGAGCGGACCCAGTACTTC
CDR3 protein: CASSEAERTQYF

clone size: .
D gene: TRBD2
J gene: TRBJ2-3
V gene: TRBV6-4
CDR3 DNA: TGTGCCAGCAGTGACGTTAGCGGGACTACGCAGTATTTT
CDR3 protein: CASSDVSGTTQYF

clone size: few
D gene: .
J gene: TRBJ2-5
V gene: TRBV5-8
CDR3 DNA: TGTGCCAGCAGCTTGCGAGGGGACTCGGCGATGGAGACCCAGTACTTC
CDR3 protein: CASSLRGDSAMETQYF

clone size: .
D gene: TRBD2
J gene: TRBJ2-2
V gene: TRBV28
CDR3 DNA: TGTGCCAGCAGCCCCCGCGGGGGTCCCGGGGAGCTGTTTTTT
CDR3 protein: CASSPRGGPGELFF

clone size: .
D gene: .
J gene: TRBJ1-4
V gene: TRBV7-2
CDR3 DNA: TGTGCCAGCAGCGCCAGGGGTGTCGGAGCAGGGGAAAAACTGTTTTTT
CDR3 protein: CASSARGVGAGEKLFF

clone size: few
D gene: .
J gene: TRBJ2-7
V gene: TRBV10-1
CDR3 DNA: TGCGCCAGCAGTGAGCTAGGCGAGCAGTACTTC
CDR3 protein: CASSELGEQYF

clone size: .
D gene: TRBD2
J gene: TRBJ2-1
V gene: TRBV5-1
CDR3 DNA: TGCGCCAGCAGCCTTATAGCGGGAGTGGGGAATGAGCAGTTCTTC
CDR3 protein: CASSLIAGVGNEQFF

clone size: .
D gene: TRBD2
J gene: TRBJ2-3
V gene: TRBV7-2
CDR3 DNA: TGTGCCAGCAGCTTAGCGGGCGGGAGAAGCACAGATACGCAGTATTTT
CDR3 protein: CASSLAGGRSTDTQYF

clone size: .
D gene: TRBD2
J gene: TRBJ2-3
V gene: TRBV19
CDR3 DNA: TGTGCCAGTAGCCGGACTAGTATCGCAGATACGCAGTATTTT
CDR3 protein: CASSRTSIADTQYF

clone size: .
D gene: .
J gene: TRBJ1-1
V gene: TRBV28
CDR3 DNA: TGTGCCAGCAGTTTACACAACAGGGCTGGGAACACTGAAGCTTTCTTT
CDR3 protein: CASSLHNRAGNTEAFF

clone size: .
D gene: TRBD1
J gene: TRBJ2-7
V gene: TRBV5-3
CDR3 DNA: TGTGCCAGAAGCTTGGTTAGACAGGGAGTCGATAAAGAGCAGTACTTC
CDR3 protein: CARSLVRQGVDKEQYF

clone size: .
D gene: .
J gene: TRBJ1-1
V gene: TRBV4-1
CDR3 DNA: TGCGCCAGCAGACGAGTACAGGGCGCCCTAGCGGCTGAAGCTTTCTTT
CDR3 protein: CASRRVQGALAAEAFF